The next 17 T cell receptor beta chains were all read from a single sample in a study of neurological immune-mediated disorders. TCRdb passed the 5' RACE reads through MiXCR, listing each CDR3 protein once. The sample shows under 35,000 distinct CDR3 sequences, about 14% of them seen only once. The time point was: technical triplicate 2. The material sequenced was CD4+ T cells from blood. All receptors derive from a female donor with HTLV-1-associated myelopathy (HAM/TSP).

The table lists this clonotype with many counts. The chain's CDR3 is CAITPETEETQYF. Here the CDR3 DNA reads TGTGCCATCACCCCCGAGACAGAAGAGACCCAGTACTTC. The V gene is TRBV10-3, the J gene TRBJ2-5; a weak D match, TRBD1 (5 bases). Germline V CDR1 and CDR2: ENHRY, SYGVKD. This CDR3 is 13 amino acids long. V was pared by 7 bases and J by 3 bases, with 12 bases between.

This clonotype was seen ten or more times. DNA for the CDR3: TGTGCCAGCCGGGACAACAACTACGAGCAGTACTTC. It is translated as CASRDNNYEQYF. The chain has TRBV7-9 and TRBJ2-7; weak D call: TRBD1 (6 bases). The V and J ends lost 8 bases and 3 bases respectively, with 11 bases between them. The CDR3 extends over 12 amino acids. Looked up from germline, CDR1 is SEHNR and CDR2 is FQNEAQ (reference sequence).

This clonotype was recorded at least ten times. The chain uses TRBV6-5 and TRBJ2-4; 10 bases are shared with TRBD2. CDR3 length equals 15 residues. After removal of 5 bases from V and 8 bases from J, the junction contained 9 bases not matched to a gene. Germline lookup yields CDR1 MNHEY and CDR2 SVGAGI. The CDR3 is CASSRGAGGLDIQYF. CDR3 nucleotides: TGTGCCAGCAGTCGAGGAGCGGGGGGGCTCGACATTCAGTACTTC.

This clonotype was detected many times. This chain uses TRBV6-4 with TRBJ2-2; D call uncertain. This CDR3 region has 16 residues. The V gene's germline CDR1 is MRHNA and CDR2 SNTAGT. The V and J ends lost 4 bases and 0 bases respectively, with 12 bases between them. CDR3 DNA: TGTGCCAGCAGTGTAAGGGTTTCGGCGAACACCGGGGAGCTGTTTTTT. Encoded protein: CASSVRVSANTGELFF.

This clonotype has at least ten counts. The chain employs TRBV18 and TRBJ2-3; D perhaps matches TRBD2 (5 bases). CDR1 is KGHSH and CDR2 is LQKENI in the germline V gene. The CDR3 has 18 amino acids. The V end lost 2 bases, the J end lost 4 bases, and 22 bases lay between the germline ends. The CDR3 coding sequence is TGTGCCAGCTCACCATCGGGGAACAGCGGTCCCGGTTCAGATACGCAGTATTTT. Residues: CASSPSGNSGPGSDTQYF.

This clonotype was counted at least ten times. This sequence joins TRBV20-1 and TRBJ2-5; 11 bases agree with TRBD2. Germline values: CDR1 DFQATT, CDR2 SNEGSKA (reference sequence). This CDR3 has 15 amino acids. With V trimmed by 4 bases and J by 9 bases, 13 bases remained unmatched. For the CDR3, the DNA is TGCAGTGCTACCTCCGGGACTAGCGGCTCAGGGGCCCAGTACTTC. It translates to CSATSGTSGSGAQYF.

This clonotype appeared many times. The junction and the germline gene differ at one end; a read error may be behind it. V usage is TRBV7-7 and J usage is TRBJ2-5, with D unresolved. Germline V lookup: CDR1 SSHAT, CDR2 FNYEAQ (reference sequence). The CDR3 loop spans 14 amino acids. Here the CDR3 DNA reads TGTGCTAGCAGCGCCAAATGGGGCCAAGAGACCCAGTACTTC. This encodes CASSAKWGQETQYF.

In this sample, this clonotype turned up many times. The rearrangement links TRBV14 to TRBJ1-2; 7 nucleotides match TRBD1. Germline CDR1 SGHDN, CDR2 FVKESK. The CDR3 extends over 14 amino acids. With 4 bases clipped from V and 4 bases from J, the junction kept 6 bases outside the gene matches. CDR3 bases: TGTGCCAGCAGCCCGGGACAGAACCTCTATGGCTACACCTTC. Translating it yields CASSPGQNLYGYTF.

This clonotype came up a few times. V gene TRBV7-2 combines with J gene TRBJ2-7; 7 bases map to TRBD2. CDR1 is SGHTA, CDR2 FQGNSA, per germline. V trimming: 2 bases; J trimming: 3 bases; junction bases outside the gene matches: 4. The CDR3 sequence is 14 residues long. The CDR3 DNA reads TGTGCCAGCAGCTTAACTAGCGTATACTACGAGCAGTACTTC. This codes for CASSLTSVYYEQYF.

At least ten counts were recorded for this clonotype. V and J are TRBV5-1 and TRBJ1-1; D possibly corresponds to TRBD1 (6 bases). V lost 1 base and J 6 bases, leaving 13 bases between the germline ends. The CDR3 extends over 14 amino acids. Looked up from germline, CDR1 is SGHRS and CDR2 is YFSETQ. The CDR3 coding sequence is TGCGCCAGCAGCTTGCCTGCCGGGACACCTGAAGCTTTCTTT. This codes for CASSLPAGTPEAFF.

This clonotype was counted ten times or more. The chain has TRBV5-1 and TRBJ2-1, with D unclear. Trimming pared 0 bases from V and 4 bases from J, leaving 2 bases between. Germline-derived CDR1 and CDR2 are SGHRS and YFSETQ. This CDR3 region has 12 residues. The CDR3 is CASSLAYNEQFF. The CDR3 DNA is TGCGCCAGCAGCTTGGCGTACAATGAGCAGTTCTTC.

This clonotype was counted at least ten times. The chain links TRBV3-1 to TRBJ2-5, with 8 bases lining up with TRBD2. This CDR3 has 18 residues. J was trimmed by 4 bases and V by 0 bases; bases with no gene match: 13. Germline V lookup: CDR1 LGHDT, CDR2 YNNKEL (reference sequence). The CDR3 coding sequence is TGTGCCAGCAGCCAAGATGGTGGGGCCAGCGGGAGAAGAGAGACCCAGTACTTC. Residues: CASSQDGGASGRRETQYF.

This clonotype was detected ten times or more. The chain carries TRBV19 and TRBJ1-2; D is unresolved. The germline V and J ends were trimmed by 1 base and 2 bases, with 8 bases remaining between them. The germline CDR1 and CDR2 sequences are LNHDA and SQIVND (reference sequence). CDR3 length: 14 residues. This chain's CDR3 is CASSIAGFNYGYTF. Here the CDR3 DNA reads TGTGCCAGTAGTATAGCCGGTTTCAACTATGGCTACACCTTC.

This clonotype was seen repeatedly, ten times or more. The chain uses TRBV7-9 and TRBJ2-3; possible D gene TRBD1, 5 bases. The V end lost 1 base, the J end lost 6 bases, and 8 bases lay between the germline ends. Germline V lookup: CDR1 SEHNR, CDR2 FQNEAQ (reference sequence). There are 13 residues in the CDR3. The CDR3 protein is CASSLVGPDTQYF. The DNA for the CDR3 is TGTGCCAGCAGCTTAGTGGGGCCCGATACGCAGTATTTT.

Ten or more counts support this clonotype. The chain uses TRBV7-2 and TRBJ1-1; D may be TRBD1 (5 bases). Per the germline V gene, CDR1 is SGHTA and CDR2 is FQGNSA. The CDR3 sequence is 14 residues long. V shed 3 bases and J shed 4 bases, with 12 bases lying between them. CDR3 sequence (DNA): TGTGCCAGCAGCTTGGGGCCGGGGGTCACTGAAGCTTTCTTT. Protein: CASSLGPGVTEAFF.

This clonotype came up many times. A junction end diverges from the germline sequence, so it may reflect a read error. V usage is TRBV5-1 and J usage is TRBJ1-1; D perhaps matches TRBD1 (6 bases). The CDR3 has 15 residues. CDR1 SGHRS and CDR2 YFSETQ come from the germline V gene. This CDR3 reads CASRLGGQINTEAFF. The DNA of the CDR3 is TGCGCCAGCAGATTGGGAGGACAGATTAACACTGAAGCTTTCTTT.

This clonotype has a count of ten or more. The V and J genes are TRBV20-1 and TRBJ2-1; 10 bases map to TRBD2. V lost 0 bases and J lost 4; bases outside the gene matches: 6. In germline, CDR1 is DFQATT, CDR2 SNEGSKA (reference sequence). The CDR3 has 16 amino acids. CDR3 nucleotide sequence: TGCAGTGCTAGAGATGTCGGGACTAGCGTTTACAATGAGCAGTTCTTC. Amino acid sequence: CSARDVGTSVYNEQFF.